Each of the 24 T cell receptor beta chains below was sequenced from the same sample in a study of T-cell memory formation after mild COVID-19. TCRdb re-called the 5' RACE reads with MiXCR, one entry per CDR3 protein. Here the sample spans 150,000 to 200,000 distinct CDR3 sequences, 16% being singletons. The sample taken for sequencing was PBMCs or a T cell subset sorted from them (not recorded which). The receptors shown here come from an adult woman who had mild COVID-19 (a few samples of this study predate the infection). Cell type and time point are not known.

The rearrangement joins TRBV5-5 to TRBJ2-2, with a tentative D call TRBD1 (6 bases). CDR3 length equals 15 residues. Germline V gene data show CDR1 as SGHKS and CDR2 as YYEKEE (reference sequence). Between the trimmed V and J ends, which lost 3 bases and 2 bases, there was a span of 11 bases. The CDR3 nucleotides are TGTGCCAGCAGCTCACAGGGATCCAACACCGGGGAGCTGTTTTTT. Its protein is CASSSQGSNTGELFF.

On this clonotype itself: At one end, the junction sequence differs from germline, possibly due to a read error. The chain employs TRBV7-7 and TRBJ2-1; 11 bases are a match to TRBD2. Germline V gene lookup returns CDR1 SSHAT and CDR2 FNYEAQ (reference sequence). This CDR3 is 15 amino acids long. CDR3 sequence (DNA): TGTGCTAGCAGCGCCACTAGCGGGAGTACCAATGAGCAGTTCTTC. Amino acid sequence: CASSATSGSTNEQFF.

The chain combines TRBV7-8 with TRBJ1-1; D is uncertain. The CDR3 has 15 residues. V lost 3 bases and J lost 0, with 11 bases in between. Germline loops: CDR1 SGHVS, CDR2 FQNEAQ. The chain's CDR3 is CASSFGGLMNTEAFF. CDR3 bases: TGTGCCAGCAGCTTTGGCGGCCTGATGAACACTGAAGCTTTCTTT. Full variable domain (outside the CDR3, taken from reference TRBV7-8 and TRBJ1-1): GAGVSQSPRYKVAKRGQDVALRCDPISGHVSLFWYQQALGQGPEFLTYFQNEAQLDKSGLPSDRFFAERPEGSVSTLKIQRTQQEDSAVYLCASSFGGLMNTEAFFGQGTRLTVV.

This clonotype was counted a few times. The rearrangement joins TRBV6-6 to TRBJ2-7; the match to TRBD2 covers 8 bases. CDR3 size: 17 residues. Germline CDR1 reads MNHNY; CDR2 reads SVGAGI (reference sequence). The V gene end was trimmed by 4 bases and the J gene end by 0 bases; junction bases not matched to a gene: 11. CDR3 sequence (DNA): TGTGCCAGCAGTTCAGCCGTTCAAGCGGGAGACTCCTACGAGCAGTACTTC. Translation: CASSSAVQAGDSYEQYF.

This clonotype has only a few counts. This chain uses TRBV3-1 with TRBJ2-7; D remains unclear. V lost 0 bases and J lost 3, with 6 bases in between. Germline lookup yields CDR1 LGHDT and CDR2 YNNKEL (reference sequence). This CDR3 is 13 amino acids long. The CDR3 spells CASSQDLVYEQYF. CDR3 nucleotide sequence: TGTGCCAGCAGCCAAGATCTAGTCTACGAGCAGTACTTC.

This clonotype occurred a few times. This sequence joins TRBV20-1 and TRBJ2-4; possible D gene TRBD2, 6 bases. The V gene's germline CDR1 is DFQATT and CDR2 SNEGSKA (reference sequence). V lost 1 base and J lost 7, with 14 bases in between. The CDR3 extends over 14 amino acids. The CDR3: CSARGTGEGNIQYF. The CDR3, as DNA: TGCAGTGCTAGAGGAACGGGAGAGGGCAACATTCAGTACTTC.

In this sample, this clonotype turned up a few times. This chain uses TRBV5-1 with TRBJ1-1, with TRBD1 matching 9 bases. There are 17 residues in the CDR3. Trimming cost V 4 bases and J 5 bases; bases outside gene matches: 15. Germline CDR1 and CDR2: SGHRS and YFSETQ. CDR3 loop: CASSRGTGFELRTEAFF. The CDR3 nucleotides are TGCGCCAGCAGCCGGGGGACAGGGTTTGAGTTACGTACTGAAGCTTTCTTT.

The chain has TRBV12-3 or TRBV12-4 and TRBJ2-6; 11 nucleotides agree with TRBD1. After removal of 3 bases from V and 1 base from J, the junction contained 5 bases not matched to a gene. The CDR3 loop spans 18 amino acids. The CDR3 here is CASSFTGTGGSGANVLTF. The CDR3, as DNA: TGTGCCAGCAGTTTCACCGGGACAGGGGGATCTGGGGCCAACGTCCTGACTTTC.

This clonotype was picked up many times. As DNA, the CDR3 is TGTGCCAGCAGGATCGGACAGGGGACGAACACCGGGGAGCTGTTTTTT. Protein sequence: CASRIGQGTNTGELFF. The chain is built from TRBV5-8 and TRBJ2-2; 9 bases align to TRBD1. This CDR3 is 16 amino acids long. With V trimmed by 5 bases and J by 0 bases, 5 bases remained unmatched. Looked up from germline, CDR1 is SGHTS and CDR2 is YDEGEE. The entire variable domain, with the rest obtained from reference TRBV5-8 and TRBJ2-2, is as follows: EAGVTQSPTHLIKTRGQQATLRCSPISGHTSVYWYQQALGLGLQFLLWYDEGEERNRGNFPPRFSGRQFPNYSSELNVNALELEDSALYLCASRIGQGTNTGELFFGEGSRLTVL.

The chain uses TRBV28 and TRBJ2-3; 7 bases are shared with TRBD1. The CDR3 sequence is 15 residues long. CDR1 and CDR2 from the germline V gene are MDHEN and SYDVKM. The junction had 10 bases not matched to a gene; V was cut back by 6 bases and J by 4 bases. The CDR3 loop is CASSRGGAGADTQYF. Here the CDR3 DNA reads TGTGCCAGCAGCCGAGGGGGCGCGGGTGCAGATACGCAGTATTTT. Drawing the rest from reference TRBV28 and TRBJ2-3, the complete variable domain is DVKVTQSSRYLVKRTGEKVFLECVQDMDHENMFWYRQDPGLGLRLIYFSYDVKMKEKGDIPEGYSVSREKKERFSLILESASTNQTSMYLCASSRGGAGADTQYFGPGTRLTVL.

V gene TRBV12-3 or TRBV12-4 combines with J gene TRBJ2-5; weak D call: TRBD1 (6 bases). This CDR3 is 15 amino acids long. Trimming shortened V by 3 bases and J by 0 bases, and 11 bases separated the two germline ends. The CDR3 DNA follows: TGTGCCAGCAGTTTTAGTACAGGGCACCAAGAGACCCAGTACTTC. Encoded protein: CASSFSTGHQETQYF.

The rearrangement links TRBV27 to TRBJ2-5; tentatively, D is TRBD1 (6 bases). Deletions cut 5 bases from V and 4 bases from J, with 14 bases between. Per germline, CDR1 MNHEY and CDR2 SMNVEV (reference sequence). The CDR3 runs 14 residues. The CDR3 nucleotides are TGTGCCAGCAGTCGCGACAGGATTCGAGAGACCCAGTACTTC. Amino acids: CASSRDRIRETQYF.

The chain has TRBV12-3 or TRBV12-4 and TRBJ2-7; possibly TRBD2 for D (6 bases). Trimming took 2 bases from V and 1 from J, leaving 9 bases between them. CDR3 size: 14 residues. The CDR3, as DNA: TGTGCCAGCAGTTTACTCGGGGGTTCCTACGAGCAGTACTTC. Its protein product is CASSLLGGSYEQYF.

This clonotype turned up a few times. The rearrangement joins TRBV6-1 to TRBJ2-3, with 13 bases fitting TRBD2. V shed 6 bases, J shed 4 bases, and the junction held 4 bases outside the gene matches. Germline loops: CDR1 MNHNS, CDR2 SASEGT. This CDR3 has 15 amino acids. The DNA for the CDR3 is TGTGCCAGCAGGCCGACTAGCGGGGGGCCAGATACGCAGTATTTT. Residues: CASRPTSGGPDTQYF.

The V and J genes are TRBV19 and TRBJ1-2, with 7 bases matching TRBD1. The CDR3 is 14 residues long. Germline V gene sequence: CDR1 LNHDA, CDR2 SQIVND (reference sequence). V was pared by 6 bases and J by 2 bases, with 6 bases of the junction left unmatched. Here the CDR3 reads CASRGDRHNYGYTF. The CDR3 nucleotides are TGTGCCAGTAGGGGGGACAGACACAACTATGGCTACACCTTC. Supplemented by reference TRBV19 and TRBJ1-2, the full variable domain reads DGGITQSPKYLFRKEGQNVTLSCEQNLNHDAMYWYRQDPGQGLRLIYYSQIVNDFQKGDIAEGYSVSREKKESFPLTVTSAQKNPTAFYLCASRGDRHNYGYTFGSGTRLTVV.

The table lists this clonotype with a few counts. This CDR3 reads CASSEQGRGPQPQHF. The CDR3 DNA follows: TGTGCCAGCAGTGAACAGGGGAGGGGGCCACAGCCCCAGCATTTT. The chain combines TRBV25-1 with TRBJ1-5, with 7 positions matching TRBD1. V lost 2 bases, J lost 7 bases, and 8 bases stayed unmatched. CDR3 length: 15 residues. CDR1 is MGHDK, CDR2 SYGVNS, per germline.

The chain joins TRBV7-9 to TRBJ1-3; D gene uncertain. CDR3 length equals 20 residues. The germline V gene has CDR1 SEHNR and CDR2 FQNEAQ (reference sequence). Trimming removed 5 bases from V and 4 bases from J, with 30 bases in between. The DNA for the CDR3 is TGTGCCAGCAGCGATAGCCTCCTACTTGGGCGGGAAGTACGCGGAAACACCATATATTTT. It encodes CASSDSLLLGREVRGNTIYF.

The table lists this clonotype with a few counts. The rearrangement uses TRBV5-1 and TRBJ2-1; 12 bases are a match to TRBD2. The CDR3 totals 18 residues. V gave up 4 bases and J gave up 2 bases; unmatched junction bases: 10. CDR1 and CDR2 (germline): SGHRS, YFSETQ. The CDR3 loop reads CASSHPWTSGDPYNEQFF. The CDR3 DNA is TGCGCCAGCAGCCATCCATGGACTAGCGGGGATCCCTACAATGAGCAGTTCTTC.

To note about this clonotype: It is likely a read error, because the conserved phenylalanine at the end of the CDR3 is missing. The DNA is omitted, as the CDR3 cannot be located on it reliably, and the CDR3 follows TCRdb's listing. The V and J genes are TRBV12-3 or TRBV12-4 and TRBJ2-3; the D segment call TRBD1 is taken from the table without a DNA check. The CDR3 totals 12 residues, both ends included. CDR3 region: CASSFSGGAQVI.

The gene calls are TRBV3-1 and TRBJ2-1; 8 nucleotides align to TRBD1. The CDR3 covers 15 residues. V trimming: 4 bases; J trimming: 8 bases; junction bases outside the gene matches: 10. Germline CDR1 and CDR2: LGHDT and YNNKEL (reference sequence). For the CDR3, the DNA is TGTGCCAGCAGCCCCAGGGGGCGGAATGGCCATGAGCAGTTCTTC. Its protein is CASSPRGRNGHEQFF.

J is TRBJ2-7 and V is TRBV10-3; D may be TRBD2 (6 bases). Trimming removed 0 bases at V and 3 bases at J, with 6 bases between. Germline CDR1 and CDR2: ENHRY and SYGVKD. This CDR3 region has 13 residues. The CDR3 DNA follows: TGTGCCATCAGTGAGTCGGGGGGCTACGAGCAGTACTTC. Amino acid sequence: CAISESGGYEQYF.

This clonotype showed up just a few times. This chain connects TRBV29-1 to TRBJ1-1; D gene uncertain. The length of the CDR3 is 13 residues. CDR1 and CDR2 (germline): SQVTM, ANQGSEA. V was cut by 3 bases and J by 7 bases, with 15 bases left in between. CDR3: CSVEGQARGEAFF. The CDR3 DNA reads TGCAGCGTTGAGGGTCAGGCAAGAGGTGAAGCTTTCTTT.

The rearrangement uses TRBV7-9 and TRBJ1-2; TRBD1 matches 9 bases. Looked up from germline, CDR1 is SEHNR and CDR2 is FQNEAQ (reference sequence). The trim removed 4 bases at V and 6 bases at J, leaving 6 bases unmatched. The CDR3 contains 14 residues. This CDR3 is CASSYDWTGDGYTF. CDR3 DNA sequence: TGTGCCAGCAGCTACGACTGGACAGGGGATGGCTACACCTTC.

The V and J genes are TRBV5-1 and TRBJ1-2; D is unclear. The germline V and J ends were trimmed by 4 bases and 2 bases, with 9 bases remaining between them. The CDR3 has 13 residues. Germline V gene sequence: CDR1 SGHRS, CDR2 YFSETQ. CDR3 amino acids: CASSARDNYGYTF. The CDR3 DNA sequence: TGCGCCAGCAGCGCGAGAGACAACTATGGCTACACCTTC.